The clone carrying this TCR beta chain showed up many times. Preparation of the TCRbeta library involved a method that used unique molecular identifiers. TCRdb reprocessed the PCR reads via MiXCR and lists one record per CDR3 protein. The sample includes 44,000 or so distinct CDR3 sequences, around 9% of them seen just once. The CDR3 has 15 amino acids. Trimming stripped 0 bases from V and 6 bases from J, with 13 bases between. Germline V gives CDR1 SGHRS, CDR2 YFSETQ. This specimen comes from a study of T-cell reconstitution after alpha-beta-depleted transplantation in children. This material consisted of PBMCs, mostly from graft donor cells, taken 60 days after TCRalphabeta/CD19-depleted stem cell transplant. This chain links TRBV5-1 with TRBJ2-4; D may match TRBD1 or TRBD2 (5 bases each). This receptor was identified in a male patient between 2 and 10 years old who had a stem cell transplant for chronic granulomatous disease, so the T cells may come from the graft donor. As DNA, the CDR3 is TGCGCCAGCAGCTTGGGGACCGGGACGACAAACATTCAGTACTTC. It yields the protein CASSLGTGTTNIQYF.